The clone carrying this T cell receptor beta chain showed up many times. The data originate from a study of T cells after yellow fever vaccination. Germline trimming cut 0 bases from V and 4 bases from J; bases unmatched to any gene: 5. In germline, CDR1 is MNHEY, CDR2 SVGAGI. This CDR3 comprises 15 residues. TCRdb reanalysed the 5' RACE reads using MiXCR and keeps one entry per CDR3 protein. The profile covers 15,000 to 20,000 distinct CDR3 sequences, with approximately 4% appearing a single time and 0.4% to 0.45% taken by the ten largest. V gene TRBV6-5 combines with J gene TRBJ1-1, with TRBD1 matching over 7 bases. Specimen: PBMCs, either bulk or a sorted T-cell subset (CD4+, CD8+, memory, or dextramer-sorted; not recorded which), collected 15 days after the yellow fever booster vaccination. The TCR originated in a man aged 30 to 39 who received the YFV17D yellow fever vaccine. The CDR3 reads CASSYSVAGGTEAFF. In nucleotides, the CDR3 is TGTGCCAGCAGTTACTCAGTCGCAGGGGGCACTGAAGCTTTCTTT.